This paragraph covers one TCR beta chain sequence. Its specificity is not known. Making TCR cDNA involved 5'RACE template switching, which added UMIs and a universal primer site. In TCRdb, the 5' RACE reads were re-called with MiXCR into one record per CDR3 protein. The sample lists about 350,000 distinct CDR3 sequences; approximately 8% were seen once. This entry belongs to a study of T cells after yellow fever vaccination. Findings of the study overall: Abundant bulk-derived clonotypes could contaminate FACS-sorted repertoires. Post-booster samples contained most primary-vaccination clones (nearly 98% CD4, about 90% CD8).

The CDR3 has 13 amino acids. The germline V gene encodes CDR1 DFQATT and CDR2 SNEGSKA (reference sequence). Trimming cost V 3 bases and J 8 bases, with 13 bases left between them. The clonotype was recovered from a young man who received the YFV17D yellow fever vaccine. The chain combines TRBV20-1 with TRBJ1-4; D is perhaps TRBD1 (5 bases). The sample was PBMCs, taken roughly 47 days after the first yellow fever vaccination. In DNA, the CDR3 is TGCAGTGCTAGGGGAGGGGTCTGGGAAAAACTGTTTTTT. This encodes CSARGGVWEKLFF.